The rows below give T cell receptor beta chains drawn from one sample of a study of T cell responses to AZD1222 COVID-19 vaccine. TCRdb keeps only in-frame clones here, not all; method: immunoSEQ multiplex PCR. The table records about 110,000 clones, 80% to 95% of them present only once. The sequences come from peripheral blood, collected 28 days after the second AZD1222 dose. These receptors were obtained from an adult who received the AZD1222 COVID-19 vaccine. Both conserved end residues are part of each CDR3. Fields, in order: V gene, J gene, clone size, D gene, CDR3 protein, CDR3 DNA. The D gene is left open where the match is weak. A clone size is listed for some rows: how often the clone was seen (once, few, many), or a class if it is expanded.

>TRBV28|TRBJ2-1|-|TRBD1
CASSFLRGQANEQFF
TGTGCCAGCAGTTTTCTCAGGGGGCAAGCAAATGAGCAGTTCTTC
>TRBV10-3|TRBJ1-3|-|-
CAIRNDGNSGNTIYF
TGTGCCATCAGGAACGACGGAAACTCTGGAAACACCATATATTTT
>TRBV6-5|TRBJ2-5|-|TRBD1
CASLRQGQETQYF
TGTGCCAGCCTGCGACAGGGCCAAGAGACCCAGTACTTC
>TRBV7-9|TRBJ1-5|-|-
CASSLDPPNQPQHF
TGTGCCAGCAGCTTAGACCCTCCCAATCAGCCCCAGCATTTT
>TRBV5-4|TRBJ1-1|few|TRBD1
CASSSGRGRGMAEAFF
TGTGCCAGCAGCTCTGGGAGGGGGCGAGGGATGGCTGAAGCTTTCTTT
>TRBV6-2/TRBV6-3|TRBJ1-2|-|-
CASSFLWSYTF
TGTGCCAGCAGTTTTCTCTGGAGCTACACCTTC
>TRBV7-2|TRBJ1-2|-|-
CASSTYREGSYGYTF
TGTGCCAGCAGCACCTACAGGGAGGGAAGCTATGGCTACACCTTC
>TRBV5-1|TRBJ2-5|-|-
CASSLWTDQETQYF
TGCGCCAGCAGCTTGTGGACGGATCAAGAGACCCAGTACTTC
>TRBV5-4|TRBJ2-5|-|TRBD1
CASTKGQGQETQYF
TGTGCCAGCACCAAAGGACAGGGGCAAGAGACCCAGTACTTC
>TRBV6-5|TRBJ1-1|-|-
CASSQGRDTEAFF
TGTGCCAGCAGCCAAGGACGGGACACTGAAGCTTTCTTT